These T cell receptor beta chains were read from a single sample in a study of cytomegalovirus exposure and HLA in healthy donors. Produced via immunoSEQ multiplex PCR; TCRdb's table is partial and in-frame only. Of fewer than 120,000 clones in the sample, around 80% were seen once. Sequenced material: PBMCs. These TCRs come from a woman aged 55-69 years in good health and CMV-seropositive. Each CDR3 is given with its conserved first and last residue. The D gene is left open where the match is weak. Clone size is shown for a subset of rows, as once, few, many or a class of expanded clone.

clone size: NA; D gene: NA; J gene: TRBJ2-3; V gene: TRBV6-1; CDR3 DNA: TGTGCCAGCAGGGACTACACAGATACGCAGTATTTT; CDR3 protein: CASRDYTDTQYF
clone size: NA; D gene: TRBD1; J gene: TRBJ2-5; V gene: TRBV6-5; CDR3 DNA: TGTGCCAGCAGTTACGGACAGGGGAGGGGGACCCAGTACTTC; CDR3 protein: CASSYGQGRGTQYF
clone size: few; D gene: NA; J gene: TRBJ1-3; V gene: TRBV27; CDR3 DNA: TGTGCCAGCCGGTCCTCTGGAAACACCATATATTTT; CDR3 protein: CASRSSGNTIYF
clone size: NA; D gene: NA; J gene: TRBJ1-1; V gene: TRBV7-9; CDR3 DNA: TGTGCCAGCAGCTTAGCGGGGGGGACGAACACTGAAGCTTTCTTT; CDR3 protein: CASSLAGGTNTEAFF
clone size: once; D gene: TRBD1; J gene: TRBJ2-7; V gene: TRBV2; CDR3 DNA: TGTGCCAGCAGTGACCAGGGACAGGGCTACGAGCAGTACTTC; CDR3 protein: CASSDQGQGYEQYF
clone size: NA; D gene: NA; J gene: TRBJ2-1; V gene: TRBV7-9; CDR3 DNA: TGTGCCAGCAGCTTTTTCGATGAGCAGTTCTTC; CDR3 protein: CASSFFDEQFF
clone size: few; D gene: NA; J gene: TRBJ2-7; V gene: TRBV7-6; CDR3 DNA: TGTGCCAGCAGCTTAGGGGGGAAGGGGGCCTACGAGCAGTACTTC; CDR3 protein: CASSLGGKGAYEQYF
clone size: NA; D gene: NA; J gene: TRBJ2-3; V gene: TRBV5-1; CDR3 DNA: TGCGCCAGCAGCTCCTCTCGGGGATTCCAGGGCACAGATACGCAGTATTTT; CDR3 protein: CASSSSRGFQGTDTQYF
clone size: NA; D gene: NA; J gene: TRBJ2-3; V gene: TRBV6-1; CDR3 DNA: TGTGCCAGCAGTTCAGGACTGACTTGGACGCAGTATTTT; CDR3 protein: CASSSGLTWTQYF
clone size: NA; D gene: TRBD1; J gene: TRBJ2-5; V gene: TRBV6-4; CDR3 DNA: TGTGCCAGCAGAGACCCGGGACAGGGATTTCAGGAGACCCAGTACTTC; CDR3 protein: CASRDPGQGFQETQYF
clone size: once; D gene: NA; J gene: TRBJ2-2; V gene: TRBV27; CDR3 DNA: TGTGCCAGCAGTCCCTCGAGAGGCAACACCGGGGAGCTGTTTTTT; CDR3 protein: CASSPSRGNTGELFF
clone size: NA; D gene: TRBD1; J gene: TRBJ1-1; V gene: TRBV7-8; CDR3 DNA: TGTGCCAGCAGCAGAAGGGGGGGACAGGGACGGGTTGGTACTGAAGCTTTCTTT; CDR3 protein: CASSRRGGQGRVGTEAFF
clone size: NA; D gene: NA; J gene: TRBJ1-5; V gene: TRBV15; CDR3 DNA: TGTGCCACCAGCAGAGATCGAGGGCCCCAGCATTTT; CDR3 protein: CATSRDRGPQHF
clone size: NA; D gene: TRBD1; J gene: TRBJ1-2; V gene: TRBV28; CDR3 DNA: TGTGCCAGCAGTCCCGGGACAGGGGGGTACACCTTC; CDR3 protein: CASSPGTGGYTF
clone size: NA; D gene: NA; J gene: TRBJ2-2; V gene: TRBV9; CDR3 DNA: TGTGCCAGCAGCGTTGGGAGGTCGAACGGGGAGCTGTTTTTT; CDR3 protein: CASSVGRSNGELFF
clone size: NA; D gene: NA; J gene: TRBJ2-5; V gene: TRBV9; CDR3 DNA: TGTGCCAGCAGCCCACGTAGTGTGGCGGAGGCGACCCAGTACTTC; CDR3 protein: CASSPRSVAEATQYF
clone size: NA; D gene: NA; J gene: TRBJ1-1; V gene: TRBV28; CDR3 DNA: TGTGCCACCCGGGACTTGAACACTGAAGCTTTCTTT; CDR3 protein: CATRDLNTEAFF
clone size: NA; D gene: TRBD2; J gene: TRBJ2-1; V gene: TRBV7-3; CDR3 DNA: TGTGCCAGCAGCCCCCCAGCCGCTAGCGGGAGCTCCTACAATGAGCAGTTCTTC; CDR3 protein: CASSPPAASGSSYNEQFF
clone size: NA; D gene: NA; J gene: TRBJ1-1; V gene: TRBV6-5; CDR3 DNA: TGTGCCAGCAGTTCTTCCCCCGGGGACACTGAAGCTTTCTTT; CDR3 protein: CASSSSPGDTEAFF
clone size: few; D gene: NA; J gene: TRBJ2-1; V gene: TRBV9; CDR3 DNA: TGTGCCAGCAGGCCCCTAAGCTCCTACAATGAGCAGTTCTTC; CDR3 protein: CASRPLSSYNEQFF
clone size: NA; D gene: NA; J gene: TRBJ2-4; V gene: TRBV6-1; CDR3 DNA: TGTGCCAGCAGAACAGGGCCACAAAACATTCAGTACTTC; CDR3 protein: CASRTGPQNIQYF
clone size: once; D gene: TRBD2; J gene: TRBJ2-7; V gene: TRBV7-9; CDR3 DNA: TGTGCCAGCAGCTTGGGACTAGCGGGAGGGTACGAGCAGTACTTC; CDR3 protein: CASSLGLAGGYEQYF
clone size: NA; D gene: TRBD2; J gene: TRBJ2-7; V gene: TRBV5-1; CDR3 DNA: TGCGCCAGCAGCCCTAGCGGCTACGAGCAGTACTTC; CDR3 protein: CASSPSGYEQYF
clone size: once; D gene: NA; J gene: TRBJ1-1; V gene: TRBV6-4; CDR3 DNA: TGTGCCAGCAGGGATCCCTCGCGGTCTGAAGCTTTCTTT; CDR3 protein: CASRDPSRSEAFF
clone size: NA; D gene: NA; J gene: TRBJ1-2; V gene: TRBV7-3; CDR3 DNA: TGTGCCAGCAGCTGGCGGAACTTACTTAACTATGGCTACACCTTC; CDR3 protein: CASSWRNLLNYGYTF
clone size: NA; D gene: NA; J gene: TRBJ1-4; V gene: TRBV2; CDR3 DNA: TGTGCCAGCAAACTAACGGCATATAATGAAAAACTGTTTTTT; CDR3 protein: CASKLTAYNEKLFF
clone size: NA; D gene: NA; J gene: TRBJ1-3; V gene: TRBV28; CDR3 DNA: TGTGCCAGCACCACGCAGGATGTTTCTGGAAACACCATATATTTT; CDR3 protein: CASTTQDVSGNTIYF
clone size: NA; D gene: NA; J gene: TRBJ2-7; V gene: TRBV10-3; CDR3 DNA: TGTGCCATCAGCTCACAATCCTACGAGCAGTACTTC; CDR3 protein: CAISSQSYEQYF
clone size: NA; D gene: NA; J gene: TRBJ2-1; V gene: TRBV29-1; CDR3 DNA: TGCAGCGTTGAAGAAAATTCTGATGAGCAGTTCTTC; CDR3 protein: CSVEENSDEQFF
clone size: once; D gene: TRBD1; J gene: TRBJ2-7; V gene: TRBV7-6; CDR3 DNA: TGTGCCAGCAGCTCCGGGACAGAAATATACGAGCAGTACTTC; CDR3 protein: CASSSGTEIYEQYF
clone size: NA; D gene: NA; J gene: TRBJ2-5; V gene: TRBV5-4; CDR3 DNA: TGTGCCAGCAGCTCCCCGGGTGTGGAGACCCAGTACTTC; CDR3 protein: CASSSPGVETQYF
clone size: NA; D gene: NA; J gene: TRBJ1-5; V gene: TRBV6-5; CDR3 DNA: TGTGCCAGCAAAGGGTCCAGGGCAGGTCAGCCCCAGCATTTT; CDR3 protein: CASKGSRAGQPQHF
clone size: NA; D gene: TRBD2; J gene: TRBJ2-3; V gene: TRBV5-1; CDR3 DNA: TGCGCCAGCAGCTTGGGACTAGCAAAAGATACGCAGTATTTT; CDR3 protein: CASSLGLAKDTQYF
clone size: NA; D gene: NA; J gene: TRBJ1-3; V gene: TRBV13; CDR3 DNA: TGTGCCAGCTCGACCGCTCCGGGGGGATCTGGAAACACCATATATTTT; CDR3 protein: CASSTAPGGSGNTIYF
clone size: NA; D gene: TRBD2; J gene: TRBJ2-1; V gene: TRBV9; CDR3 DNA: TGTGCCAGCAGCGTAGGGGGAGGGGAGGAAAATGAGCAGTTCTTC; CDR3 protein: CASSVGGGEENEQFF
clone size: NA; D gene: NA; J gene: TRBJ1-1; V gene: TRBV18; CDR3 DNA: TGTGCCAGCTCACCGAGGTTTCGGGATATGAACACTGAAGCTTTCTTT; CDR3 protein: CASSPRFRDMNTEAFF
clone size: NA; D gene: TRBD1; J gene: TRBJ1-2; V gene: TRBV5-4; CDR3 DNA: TGTGCCAGCAGCACAGACAGGGTCTATGGCTACACCTTC; CDR3 protein: CASSTDRVYGYTF
clone size: few; D gene: TRBD1; J gene: TRBJ1-1; V gene: TRBV29-1; CDR3 DNA: TGCAGCGTCCACAGGGGGAACACTGAAGCTTTCTTT; CDR3 protein: CSVHRGNTEAFF
clone size: NA; D gene: NA; J gene: TRBJ1-4; V gene: TRBV19; CDR3 DNA: TGTGCCAGTAATCAGGGTTCGAGGTTGGAAAAACTGTTTTTT; CDR3 protein: CASNQGSRLEKLFF
clone size: NA; D gene: NA; J gene: TRBJ2-2; V gene: TRBV7-3; CDR3 DNA: TGTGCCAGCAGTTTCAGAGCGGGTGCCAACCCCGGGGAGCTGTTTTTT; CDR3 protein: CASSFRAGANPGELFF
clone size: NA; D gene: TRBD2; J gene: TRBJ2-3; V gene: TRBV30; CDR3 DNA: TGTGCCTGTGTCTTCGCTCCGGGACTAGGTTTACATGGGCGCACAGATACGCAGTATTTT; CDR3 protein: CACVFAPGLGLHGRTDTQYF
clone size: NA; D gene: TRBD2; J gene: TRBJ2-7; V gene: TRBV5-1; CDR3 DNA: TGCGCCAGCAGCTTGGGCCTAATTAGCGGGAGGATCCCCTACGAGCAGTACTTC; CDR3 protein: CASSLGLISGRIPYEQYF
clone size: NA; D gene: NA; J gene: TRBJ2-7; V gene: TRBV5-4; CDR3 DNA: TGTGCCAGCAGCTTGCCGGGGGGCGTAGATTACGAGCAGTACTTC; CDR3 protein: CASSLPGGVDYEQYF
clone size: NA; D gene: TRBD1; J gene: TRBJ2-3; V gene: TRBV7-9; CDR3 DNA: TGTGCCAGCAGCCGGGACAGTAGCACAGATACGCAGTATTTT; CDR3 protein: CASSRDSSTDTQYF
clone size: NA; D gene: TRBD1; J gene: TRBJ1-5; V gene: TRBV27; CDR3 DNA: TGTGCCAGCAGCCGACGCACAGGCGGGACAGCCGCATATAGCAATCAGCCCCAGCATTTT; CDR3 protein: CASSRRTGGTAAYSNQPQHF
clone size: NA; D gene: TRBD1; J gene: TRBJ2-2; V gene: TRBV5-1; CDR3 DNA: TGCGCCAGCAGCTTCCCTGGGACAGCGAACACCGGGGAGCTGTTTTTT; CDR3 protein: CASSFPGTANTGELFF
clone size: NA; D gene: TRBD2; J gene: TRBJ2-7; V gene: TRBV7-3; CDR3 DNA: TGTGCCAGCAGCTCGGCACCGGGACTAGCGTCCTACGAGCAGTACTTC; CDR3 protein: CASSSAPGLASYEQYF
clone size: NA; D gene: NA; J gene: TRBJ2-1; V gene: TRBV9; CDR3 DNA: TGTGCCAGCAGCGTATTAGGGCGGGGTACCTACAATGAGCAGTTCTTC; CDR3 protein: CASSVLGRGTYNEQFF
clone size: NA; D gene: NA; J gene: TRBJ2-1; V gene: TRBV7-9; CDR3 DNA: TGTGCCAGCAGCTTTTTACCGGATGAGCAGTTCTTC; CDR3 protein: CASSFLPDEQFF
clone size: NA; D gene: NA; J gene: TRBJ1-1; V gene: TRBV11-1; CDR3 DNA: TGTGCCAGCACCCCCCTAAGGGAGGGTGAGACTGAAGCTTTCTTT; CDR3 protein: CASTPLREGETEAFF
clone size: few; D gene: NA; J gene: TRBJ2-1; V gene: TRBV6-1; CDR3 DNA: TGTGCCAGCAGTGTCACCCTAGCTCCTACCTACAATGAGCAGTTCTTC; CDR3 protein: CASSVTLAPTYNEQFF
clone size: NA; D gene: NA; J gene: TRBJ1-1; V gene: TRBV19; CDR3 DNA: TGTGCCAGTATAAAGGGGAGGGACACTGAAGCTTTCTTT; CDR3 protein: CASIKGRDTEAFF
clone size: NA; D gene: NA; J gene: TRBJ1-4; V gene: TRBV28; CDR3 DNA: TGTGCCAGCAGTCCCCGGGCAACTAATGAAAAACTGTTTTTT; CDR3 protein: CASSPRATNEKLFF
clone size: NA; D gene: TRBD1; J gene: TRBJ2-7; V gene: TRBV29-1; CDR3 DNA: TGCAGCGTGGGACAGGACCGCTACGAGCAGTACTTC; CDR3 protein: CSVGQDRYEQYF
clone size: NA; D gene: NA; J gene: TRBJ2-1; V gene: TRBV11-2; CDR3 DNA: TGTGCCAGCAGCATTAGCGGCTACAATGAGCAGTTCTTC; CDR3 protein: CASSISGYNEQFF
clone size: NA; D gene: TRBD1; J gene: TRBJ1-2; V gene: TRBV29-1; CDR3 DNA: TGCAGCGTGATCCGGGACAGGGCTTTAGAGGGCTACACCTTC; CDR3 protein: CSVIRDRALEGYTF
clone size: NA; D gene: TRBD1; J gene: TRBJ2-7; V gene: TRBV6-1; CDR3 DNA: TGTGCCAGCAGAGGGGACAGGTATGAGCAGTACTTC; CDR3 protein: CASRGDRYEQYF
clone size: NA; D gene: TRBD1; J gene: TRBJ1-6; V gene: TRBV5-6; CDR3 DNA: TGTGCCAGCCCTCGGCCGGTAAACAGGGGATTATCCTATAATTCACCCCTCCACTTT; CDR3 protein: CASPRPVNRGLSYNSPLHF
clone size: few; D gene: NA; J gene: TRBJ1-5; V gene: TRBV6-1; CDR3 DNA: TGTGCCAGCAGTGCGCGCCTCGATCAGCCCCAGCATTTT; CDR3 protein: CASSARLDQPQHF